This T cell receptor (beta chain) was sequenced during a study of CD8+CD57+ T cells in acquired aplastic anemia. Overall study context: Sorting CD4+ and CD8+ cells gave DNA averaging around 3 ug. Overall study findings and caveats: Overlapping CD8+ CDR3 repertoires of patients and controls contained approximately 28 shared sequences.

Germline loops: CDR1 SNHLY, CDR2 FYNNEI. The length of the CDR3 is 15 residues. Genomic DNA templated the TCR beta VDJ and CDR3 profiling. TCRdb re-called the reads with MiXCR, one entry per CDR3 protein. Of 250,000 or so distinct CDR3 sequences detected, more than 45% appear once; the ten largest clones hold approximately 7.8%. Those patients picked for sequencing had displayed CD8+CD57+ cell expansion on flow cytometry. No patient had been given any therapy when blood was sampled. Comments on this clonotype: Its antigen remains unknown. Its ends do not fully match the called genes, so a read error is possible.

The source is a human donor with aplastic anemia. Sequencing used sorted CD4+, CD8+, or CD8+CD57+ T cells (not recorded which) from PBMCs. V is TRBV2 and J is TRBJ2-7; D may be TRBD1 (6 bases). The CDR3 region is CASSPNEDSVYEQHF. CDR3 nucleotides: TGTGCCAGCAGCCCAAATGAGGACAGCGTCTACGAGCAGCACTTC. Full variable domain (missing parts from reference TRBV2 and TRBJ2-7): EPEVTQTPSHQVTQMGQEVILRCVPISNHLYFYWYRQILGQKVEFLVSFYNNEISEKSEIFDDQFSVERPDGSNFTLKIRSTKLEDSAMYFCASSPNEDSVYEQHFGPGTRLTVT.